The following is a T cell receptor (beta chain) sequence with its context. As yet, its antigen is unknown. The entry originates in a study of cytomegalovirus exposure and HLA in healthy donors. The V and J ends lost 2 bases and 6 bases, in that order; junction bases with no gene match: 10. The length of the CDR3 is 16 residues. Germline-derived CDR1 and CDR2 are PRHDT and FYEKMQ (reference sequence). 13 Jbeta primers and 60 Vbeta primers were used for the PCR. The table came from immunoSEQ multiplex PCR; TCRdb's copy has only in-frame clones and leaves some out. The sample has around 98,000 clones, 60% to 75% seen once. The study's findings and limits: A later examination showed that TCR association rates differed by HLA locus, with DRB1 most and HLA-C fewest. One later analysis reportedly identified an Asian-associated ancestry cluster that showed fewer N-insertions than the roughly 600-donor mean. Immune exposure information comprised only CMV serostatus. The study labeled about 160 TCR beta chains cytomegalovirus-associated.

The source of this sequence is a female donor in good health and CMV-seronegative. The sequenced sample consisted of PBMCs. The chain uses TRBV13 and TRBJ1-5; TRBD1 agrees at 7 bases. The CDR3 bases are TGTGCCAGCAGCTTAAATTCGGGACAGCTCCCTCAGCCCCAGCATTTT. Its translation: CASSLNSGQLPQPQHF. Looking up the rest from reference TRBV13 and TRBJ1-5 gives the full variable domain: AAGVIQSPRHLIKEKRETATLKCYPIPRHDTVYWYQQGPGQDPQFLISFYEKMQSDKGSIPDRFSAQQFSDYHSELNMSSLELGDSALYFCASSLNSGQLPQPQHFGDGTRLSIL.